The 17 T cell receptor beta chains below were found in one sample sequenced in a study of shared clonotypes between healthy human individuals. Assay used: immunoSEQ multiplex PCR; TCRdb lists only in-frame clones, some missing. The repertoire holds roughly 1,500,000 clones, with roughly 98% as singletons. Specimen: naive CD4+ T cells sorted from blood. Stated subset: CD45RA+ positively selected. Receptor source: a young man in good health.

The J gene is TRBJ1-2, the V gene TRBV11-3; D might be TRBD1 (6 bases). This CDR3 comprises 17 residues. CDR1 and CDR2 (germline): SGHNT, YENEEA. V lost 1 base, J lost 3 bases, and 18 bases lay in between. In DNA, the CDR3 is TGTGCCAGCAGCTTAGGCAATCAGCCGGACAGTCACTATGGCTACACCTTC. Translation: CASSLGNQPDSHYGYTF.

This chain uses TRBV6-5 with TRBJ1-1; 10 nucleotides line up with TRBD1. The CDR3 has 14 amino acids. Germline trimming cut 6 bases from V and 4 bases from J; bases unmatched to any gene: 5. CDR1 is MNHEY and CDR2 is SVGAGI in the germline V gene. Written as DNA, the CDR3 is TGTGCCAGCAGGAGACAGGGGGCTGTCACTGAAGCTTTCTTT. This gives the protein CASRRQGAVTEAFF.

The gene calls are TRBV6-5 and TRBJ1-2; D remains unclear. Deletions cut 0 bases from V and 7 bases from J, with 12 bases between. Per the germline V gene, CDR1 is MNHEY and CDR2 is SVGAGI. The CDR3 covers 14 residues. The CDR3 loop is CASSYSGGFGGYTF. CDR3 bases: TGTGCCAGCAGTTACTCGGGCGGATTCGGTGGCTACACCTTC.

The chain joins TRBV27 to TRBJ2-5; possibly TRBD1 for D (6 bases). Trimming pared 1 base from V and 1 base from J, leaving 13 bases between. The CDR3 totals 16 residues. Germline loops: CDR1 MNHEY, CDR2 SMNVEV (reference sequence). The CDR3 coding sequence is TGTGCCAGCAGTTTATTCTGGCGAGGGGGCCAAGAGACCCAGTACTTC. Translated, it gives CASSLFWRGGQETQYF.

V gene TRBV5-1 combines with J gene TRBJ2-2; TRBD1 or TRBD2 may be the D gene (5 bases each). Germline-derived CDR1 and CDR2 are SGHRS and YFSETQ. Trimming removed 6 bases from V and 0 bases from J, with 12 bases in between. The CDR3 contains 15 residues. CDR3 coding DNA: TGCGCCAGCAACGTTGGGGGAGCGAACACCGGGGAGCTGTTTTTT. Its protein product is CASNVGGANTGELFF.

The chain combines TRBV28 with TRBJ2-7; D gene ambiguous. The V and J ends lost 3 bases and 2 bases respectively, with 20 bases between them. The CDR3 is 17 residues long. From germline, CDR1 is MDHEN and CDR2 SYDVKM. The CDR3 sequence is CASSFSAWRLRPYEQYF. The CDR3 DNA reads TGTGCCAGCAGTTTCTCTGCGTGGAGACTTAGGCCCTACGAGCAGTACTTC.

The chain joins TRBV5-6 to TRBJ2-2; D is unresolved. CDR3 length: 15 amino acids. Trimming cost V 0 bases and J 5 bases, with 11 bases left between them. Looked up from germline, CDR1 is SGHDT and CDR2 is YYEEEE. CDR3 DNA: TGTGCCAGCAGCTTGGATGTGACATTAACCGGGGAGCTGTTTTTT. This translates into CASSLDVTLTGELFF.

CDR3 DNA sequence: TGTGCCAGCAGCGTAGTTTCAGCCTTCACTGAAGCTTTCTTT. It specifies CASSVVSAFTEAFF. V and J are TRBV9 and TRBJ1-1; no definite D call. The germline gives CDR1 SGDLS, CDR2 YYNGEE. There are 14 residues in the CDR3. V was shortened by 0 bases and J by 4 bases, with 10 bases between the two germline ends.

The DNA for the CDR3 is TGTGCCAGCAGCTCCCGGGCTGAGTGGAATGAGCAGTTCTTC. Translation: CASSSRAEWNEQFF. The chain combines TRBV7-9 with TRBJ2-1, with no clear D. CDR3 length: 14 amino acids. The V end lost 4 bases, the J end lost 7 bases, and 14 bases lay between the germline ends. CDR1 and CDR2 (germline): SEHNR, FQNEAQ (reference sequence).

CDR3 protein: CSACYWTAEAFF. The CDR3 DNA reads as TGCAGCGCCTGTTACTGGACAGCCGAAGCTTTCTTT. This sequence joins TRBV29-1 and TRBJ1-1; D is possibly TRBD1 (6 bases). Between the trimmed V and J ends, which lost 7 bases and 8 bases, there was a span of 17 bases. The CDR3 loop spans 12 amino acids. Germline V gene data show CDR1 as SQVTM and CDR2 as ANQGSEA.

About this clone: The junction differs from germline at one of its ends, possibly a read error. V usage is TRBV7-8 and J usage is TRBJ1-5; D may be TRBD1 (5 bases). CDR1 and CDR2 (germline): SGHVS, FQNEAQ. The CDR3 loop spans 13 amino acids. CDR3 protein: CASSYRSSQPQHF. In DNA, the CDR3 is TGTGCCAGCAGCTACAGGAGCAGTCAGCCCCAGCATTTT.

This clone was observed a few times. Here the CDR3 DNA reads TGTGCCAGCAGCCATATAGCGGGAGGCGACACCGGGGAGCTGTTTTTT. It encodes CASSHIAGGDTGELFF. The chain uses TRBV7-9 and TRBJ2-2, with 10 bases that match TRBD2. Germline V gene data show CDR1 as SEHNR and CDR2 as FQNEAQ (reference sequence). CDR3 length equals 16 residues. V was clipped by 5 bases and J by 3 bases; unmatched bases: 6.

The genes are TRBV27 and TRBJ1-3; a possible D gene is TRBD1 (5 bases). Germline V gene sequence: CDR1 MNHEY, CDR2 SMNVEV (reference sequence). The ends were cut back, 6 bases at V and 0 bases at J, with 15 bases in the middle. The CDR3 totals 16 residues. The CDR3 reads CASSLTGQGSGNTIYF. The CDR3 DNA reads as TGTGCCAGCAGCCTTACGGGGCAGGGCTCTGGAAACACCATATATTTT.

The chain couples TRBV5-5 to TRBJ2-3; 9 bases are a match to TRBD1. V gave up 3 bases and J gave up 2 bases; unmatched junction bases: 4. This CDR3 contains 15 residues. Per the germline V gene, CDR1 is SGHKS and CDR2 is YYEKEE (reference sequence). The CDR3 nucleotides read TGTGCCAGCAGCTGGACAGGGGCACTCACAGATACGCAGTATTTT. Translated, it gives CASSWTGALTDTQYF.

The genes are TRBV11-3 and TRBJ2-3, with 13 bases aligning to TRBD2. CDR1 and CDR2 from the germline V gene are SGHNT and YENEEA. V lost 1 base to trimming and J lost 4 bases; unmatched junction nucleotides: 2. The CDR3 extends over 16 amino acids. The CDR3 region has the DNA TGTGCCAGCAGCTTAGTACTAGCGGGAGGGCCAGATACGCAGTATTTT. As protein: CASSLVLAGGPDTQYF.

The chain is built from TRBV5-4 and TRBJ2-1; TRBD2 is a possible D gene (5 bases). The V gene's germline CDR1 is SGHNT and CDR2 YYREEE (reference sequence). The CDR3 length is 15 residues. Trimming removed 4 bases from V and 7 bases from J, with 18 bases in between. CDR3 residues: CASSLIGPSGNEQFF. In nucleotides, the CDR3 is TGTGCCAGCAGCCTTATCGGACCTTCGGGGAATGAGCAGTTCTTC.

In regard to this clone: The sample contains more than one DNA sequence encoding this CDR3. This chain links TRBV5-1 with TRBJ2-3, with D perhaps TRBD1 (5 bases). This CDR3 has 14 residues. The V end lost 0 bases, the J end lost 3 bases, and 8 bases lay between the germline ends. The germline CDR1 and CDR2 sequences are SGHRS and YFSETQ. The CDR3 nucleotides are TGCGCCAGCAGCTTGGCGTCAGGGACAGATACGCAGTATTTT. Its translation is CASSLASGTDTQYF.